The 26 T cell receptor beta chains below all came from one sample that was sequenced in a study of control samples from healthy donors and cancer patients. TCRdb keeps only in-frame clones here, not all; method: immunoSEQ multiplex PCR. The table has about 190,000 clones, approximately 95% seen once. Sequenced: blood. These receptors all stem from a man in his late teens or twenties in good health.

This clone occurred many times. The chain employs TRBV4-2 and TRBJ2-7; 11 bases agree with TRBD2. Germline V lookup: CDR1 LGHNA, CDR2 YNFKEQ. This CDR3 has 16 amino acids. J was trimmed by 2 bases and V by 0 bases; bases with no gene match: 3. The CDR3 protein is CASSQEETSGAYEQYF. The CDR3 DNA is TGTGCCAGCAGCCAAGAAGAGACTAGCGGGGCCTACGAGCAGTACTTC.

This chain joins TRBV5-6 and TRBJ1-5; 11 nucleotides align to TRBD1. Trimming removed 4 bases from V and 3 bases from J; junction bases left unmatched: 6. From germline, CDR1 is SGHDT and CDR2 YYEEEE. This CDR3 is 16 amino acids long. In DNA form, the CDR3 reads TGTGCCAGCAGCCATAGGGGACAGGGGGTCAATCAGCCCCAGCATTTT. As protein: CASSHRGQGVNQPQHF.

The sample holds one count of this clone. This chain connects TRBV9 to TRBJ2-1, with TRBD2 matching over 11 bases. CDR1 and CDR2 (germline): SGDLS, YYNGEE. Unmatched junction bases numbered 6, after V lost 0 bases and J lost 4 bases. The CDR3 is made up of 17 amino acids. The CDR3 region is CASSVAPTSGGYNEQFF. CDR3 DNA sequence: TGTGCCAGCAGCGTAGCCCCCACTAGCGGGGGTTACAATGAGCAGTTCTTC.

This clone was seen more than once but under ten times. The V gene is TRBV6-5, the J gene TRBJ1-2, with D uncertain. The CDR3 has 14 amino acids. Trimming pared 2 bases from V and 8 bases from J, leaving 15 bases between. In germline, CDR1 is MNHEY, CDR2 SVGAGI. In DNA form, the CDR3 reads TGTGCCAGCAGTTACCGCTACGACGTCTCGGGCTACACCTTC. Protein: CASSYRYDVSGYTF.

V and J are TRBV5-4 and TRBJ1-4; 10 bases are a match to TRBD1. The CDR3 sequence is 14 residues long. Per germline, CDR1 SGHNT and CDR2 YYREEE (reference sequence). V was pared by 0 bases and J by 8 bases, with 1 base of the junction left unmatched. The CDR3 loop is CASSLGDRGEKLFF. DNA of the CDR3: TGTGCCAGCAGCTTGGGGGACAGGGGCGAAAAACTGTTTTTT.

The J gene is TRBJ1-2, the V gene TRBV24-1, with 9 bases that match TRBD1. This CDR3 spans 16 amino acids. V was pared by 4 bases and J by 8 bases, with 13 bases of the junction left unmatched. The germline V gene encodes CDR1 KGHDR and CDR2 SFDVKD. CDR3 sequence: CATSDPKQGAPAGYTF. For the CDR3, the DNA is TGTGCCACCAGTGACCCCAAACAGGGGGCGCCTGCCGGCTACACCTTC.

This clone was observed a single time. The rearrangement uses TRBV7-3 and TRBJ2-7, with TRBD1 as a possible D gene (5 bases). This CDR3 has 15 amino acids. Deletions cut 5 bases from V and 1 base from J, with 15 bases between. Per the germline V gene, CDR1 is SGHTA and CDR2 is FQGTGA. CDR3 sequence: CASSLGWGLSYEQYF. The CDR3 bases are TGTGCCAGCAGCCTAGGGTGGGGCCTGTCCTACGAGCAGTACTTC.

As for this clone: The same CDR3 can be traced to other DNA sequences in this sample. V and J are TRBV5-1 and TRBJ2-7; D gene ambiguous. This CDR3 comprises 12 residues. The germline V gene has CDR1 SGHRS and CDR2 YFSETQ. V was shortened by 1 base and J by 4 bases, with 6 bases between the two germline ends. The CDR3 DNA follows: TGCGCCAGCAGCTTGCTGGGATACGAGCAGTACTTC. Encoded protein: CASSLLGYEQYF. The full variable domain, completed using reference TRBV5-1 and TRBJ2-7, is KAGVTQTPRYLIKTRGQQVTLSCSPISGHRSVSWYQQTPGQGLQFLFEYFSETQRNKGNFPGRFSGRQFSNSRSEMNVSTLELGDSALYLCASSLLGYEQYFGPGTRLTVT.

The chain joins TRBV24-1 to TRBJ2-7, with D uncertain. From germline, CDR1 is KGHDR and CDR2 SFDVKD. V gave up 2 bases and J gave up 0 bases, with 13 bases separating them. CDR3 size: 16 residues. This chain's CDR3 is CATSDSSAGSSYEQYF. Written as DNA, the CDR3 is TGTGCCACCAGTGATTCCAGTGCAGGTAGCTCCTACGAGCAGTACTTC.

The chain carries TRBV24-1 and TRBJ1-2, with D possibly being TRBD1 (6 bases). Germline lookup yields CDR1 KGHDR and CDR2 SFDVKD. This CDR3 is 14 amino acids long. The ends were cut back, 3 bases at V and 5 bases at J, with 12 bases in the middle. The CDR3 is CATSDAAGAYGYTF. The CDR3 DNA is TGTGCCACCAGTGATGCGGCGGGGGCGTATGGCTACACCTTC.

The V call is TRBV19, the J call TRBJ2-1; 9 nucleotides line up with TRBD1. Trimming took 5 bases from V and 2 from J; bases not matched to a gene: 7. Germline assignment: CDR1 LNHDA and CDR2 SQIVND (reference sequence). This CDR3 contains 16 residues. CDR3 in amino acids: CASSGRTGVAYNEQFF. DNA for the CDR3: TGTGCCAGTAGTGGGAGGACAGGGGTCGCCTACAATGAGCAGTTCTTC.

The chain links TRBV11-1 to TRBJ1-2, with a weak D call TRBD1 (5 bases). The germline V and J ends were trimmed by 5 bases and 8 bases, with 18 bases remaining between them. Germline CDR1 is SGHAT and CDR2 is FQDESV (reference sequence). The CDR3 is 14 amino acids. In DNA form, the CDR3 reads TGTGCCAGCAGCCGGGACCTTGAAGATGGGGGCTACACCTTC. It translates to CASSRDLEDGGYTF.

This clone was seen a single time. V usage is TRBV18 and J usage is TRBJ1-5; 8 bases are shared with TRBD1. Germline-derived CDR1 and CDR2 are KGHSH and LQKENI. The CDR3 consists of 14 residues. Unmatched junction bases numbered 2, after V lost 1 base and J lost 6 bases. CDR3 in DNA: TGTGCCAGCTCACCACGGACAGGGACTCAGCCCCAGCATTTT. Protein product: CASSPRTGTQPQHF.

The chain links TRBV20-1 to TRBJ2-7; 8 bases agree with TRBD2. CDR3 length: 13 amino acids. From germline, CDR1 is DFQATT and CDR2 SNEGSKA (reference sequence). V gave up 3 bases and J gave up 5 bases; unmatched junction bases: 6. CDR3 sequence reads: CSASFRAGDEQYF. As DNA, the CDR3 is TGCAGTGCTAGTTTTCGAGCGGGGGACGAGCAGTACTTC.

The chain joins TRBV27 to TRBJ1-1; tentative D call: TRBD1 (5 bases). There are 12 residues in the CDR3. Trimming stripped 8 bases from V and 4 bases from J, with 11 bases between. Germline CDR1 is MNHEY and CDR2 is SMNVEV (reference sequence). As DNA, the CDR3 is TGTGCCAGCTCAGGGTCCCCCACTGAAGCTTTCTTT. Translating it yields CASSGSPTEAFF.

This CDR3 reads CASSLDSSSTDTQYF. CDR3 DNA sequence: TGCGCCAGCAGCTTGGACAGCTCTAGCACAGATACGCAGTATTTT. The chain is built from TRBV5-1 and TRBJ2-3; D call uncertain. The CDR3 is made up of 15 amino acids. The germline V and J ends were trimmed by 0 bases and 0 bases, with 8 bases remaining between them. Germline CDR1 and CDR2: SGHRS and YFSETQ.

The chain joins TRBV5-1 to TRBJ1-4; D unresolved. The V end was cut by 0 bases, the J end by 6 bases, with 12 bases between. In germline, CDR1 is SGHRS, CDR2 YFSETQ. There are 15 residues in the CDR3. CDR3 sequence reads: CASSLDPGPDEKLFF. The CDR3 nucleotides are TGCGCCAGCAGCTTGGACCCAGGACCGGATGAAAAACTGTTTTTT.

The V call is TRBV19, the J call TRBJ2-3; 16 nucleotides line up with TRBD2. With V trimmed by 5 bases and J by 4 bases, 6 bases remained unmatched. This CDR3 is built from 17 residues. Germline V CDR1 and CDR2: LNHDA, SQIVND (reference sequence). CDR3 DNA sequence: TGTGCCAGTAGTTCCGGGACTAGCGGGGGGGCCGCAGATACGCAGTATTTT. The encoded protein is CASSSGTSGGAADTQYF.

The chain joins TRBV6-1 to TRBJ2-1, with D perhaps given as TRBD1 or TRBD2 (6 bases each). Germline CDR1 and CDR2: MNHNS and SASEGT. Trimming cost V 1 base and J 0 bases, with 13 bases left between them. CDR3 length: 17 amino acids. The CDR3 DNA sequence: TGTGCCAGCAGTGAAGTGGGGGGCCGTAGCTCCTACAATGAGCAGTTCTTC. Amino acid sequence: CASSEVGGRSSYNEQFF.

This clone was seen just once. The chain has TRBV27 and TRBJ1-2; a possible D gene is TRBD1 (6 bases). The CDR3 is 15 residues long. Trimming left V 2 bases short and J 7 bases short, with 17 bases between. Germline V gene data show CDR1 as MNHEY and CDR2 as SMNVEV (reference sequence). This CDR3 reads CASSLRRGGRVGYTF. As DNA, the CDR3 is TGTGCCAGCAGTTTACGGCGGGGGGGGCGGGTTGGCTACACCTTC.

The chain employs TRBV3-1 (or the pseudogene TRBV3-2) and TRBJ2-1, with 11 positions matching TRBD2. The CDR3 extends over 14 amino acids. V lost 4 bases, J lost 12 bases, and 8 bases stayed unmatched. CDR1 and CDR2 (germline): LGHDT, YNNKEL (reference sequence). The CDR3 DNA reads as TGTGCCAGCAGCCTACTAGCGGGAGAAGTGGCGCAGTTCTTC. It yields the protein CASSLLAGEVAQFF.

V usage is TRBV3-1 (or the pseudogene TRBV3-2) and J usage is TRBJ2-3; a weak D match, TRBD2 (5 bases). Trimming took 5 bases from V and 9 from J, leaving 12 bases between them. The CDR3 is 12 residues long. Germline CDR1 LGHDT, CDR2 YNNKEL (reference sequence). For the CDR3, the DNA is TGTGCCAGCAGCTACCTAGCTGCCACGCAGTATTTT. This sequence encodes CASSYLAATQYF.

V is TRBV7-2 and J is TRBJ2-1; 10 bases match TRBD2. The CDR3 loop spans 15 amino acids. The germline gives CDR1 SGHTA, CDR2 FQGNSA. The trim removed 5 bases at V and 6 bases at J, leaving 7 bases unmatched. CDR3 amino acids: CASSQGSGGANEQFF. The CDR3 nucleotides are TGTGCCAGCAGCCAAGGCAGCGGGGGGGCCAATGAGCAGTTCTTC.

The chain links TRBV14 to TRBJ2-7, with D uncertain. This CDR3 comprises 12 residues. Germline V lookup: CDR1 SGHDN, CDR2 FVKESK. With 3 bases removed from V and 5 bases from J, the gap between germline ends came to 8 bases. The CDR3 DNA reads TGTGCCAGCAGCCAGGCCCCCAACGAGCAGTACTTC. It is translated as CASSQAPNEQYF.

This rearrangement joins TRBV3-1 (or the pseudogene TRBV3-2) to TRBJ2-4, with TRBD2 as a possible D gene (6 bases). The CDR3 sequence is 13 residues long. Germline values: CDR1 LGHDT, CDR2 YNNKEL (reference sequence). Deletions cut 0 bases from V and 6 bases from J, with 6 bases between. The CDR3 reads CASSQEGGNIQYF. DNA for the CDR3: TGTGCCAGCAGCCAAGAGGGGGGAAACATTCAGTACTTC.

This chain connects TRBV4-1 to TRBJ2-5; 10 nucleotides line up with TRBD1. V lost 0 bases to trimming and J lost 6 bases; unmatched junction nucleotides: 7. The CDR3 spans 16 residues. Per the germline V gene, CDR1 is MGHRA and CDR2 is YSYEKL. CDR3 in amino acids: CASSQDIGQGGKTQYF. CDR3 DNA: TGCGCCAGCAGCCAAGACATAGGACAGGGGGGTAAGACCCAGTACTTC.